This T cell receptor (beta chain) was recovered during a study of blood T cell repertoires in COVID-19. Overall study: PBMCs, B-cell-depleted T cells, or T cells provided the cDNA or gDNA that made up the material.

Source study methods: Counts of nucleated cells, estimated from reference gene primer amplification, were obtained. The assay was immunoSEQ multiplex PCR, and TCRdb's table has in-frame clones only and misses some. That table gives V, J and clone size, and the DNA gave D and trimming. The sample gives 70,000 to 100,000 clones, roughly 82% of which show up once; 6.5% to 8.5% is in the top ten. This CDR3 spans 16 amino acids. CDR1 MNHEY and CDR2 SVGAGI come from the germline V gene. The V gene end was trimmed by 5 bases and the J gene end by 1 base; junction bases not matched to a gene: 6. The clonotype comes from a man in his fifties or sixties with active or convalescent COVID-19. The source material was peripheral blood. The chain employs TRBV6-5 and TRBJ2-5; TRBD2 matches 11 bases. The CDR3 region is CASSNYLAGGQETQYF. The CDR3 nucleotides read TGTGCCAGCAGTAACTATCTAGCGGGGGGCCAAGAGACCCAGTACTTC.